The rows below give T cell receptor beta chains drawn from one sample of a study of technical replicates of blood from a handful of donors. The repertoire was sequenced with immunoSEQ multiplex PCR; TCRdb's copy has only in-frame clones and lacks some. The table has roughly 72,000 clones, 85% to 95% seen once. Sequencing was carried out using T cells isolated from PBMCs. These TCRs come from a human donor in good health. CDR3s include the opening cysteine and the closing phenylalanine or tryptophan. D genes are given only for firm matches. Clone size is not always given. Where it is, it says once, few, many or a class for expanded clones.

TRBD2	TRBJ2-3	.	TRBV9	TGTGCCAGCAGCAAGCTAGCGGGGGCAGATACGCAGTATTTT	CASSKLAGADTQYF
TRBD1	TRBJ2-7	.	TRBV9	TGTGCCAGCAGCGGGGGGGGCGGGACAGGGCCATACGAGCAGTACTTC	CASSGGGGTGPYEQYF
TRBD1	TRBJ1-1	.	TRBV5-6	TGTGCCAGCAGCTTTACAGGGGTGGACACTGAAGCTTTCTTT	CASSFTGVDTEAFF
.	TRBJ2-7	.	TRBV20-1	TGCAGTGCCCCGGCGGGGTTAGAGCAGTACTTC	CSAPAGLEQYF
.	TRBJ2-1	.	TRBV10-3	TGTGCCATCAGTGAGTCCACAGGGATTGGAAACAATGAGCAGTTCTTC	CAISESTGIGNNEQFF
.	TRBJ1-3	.	TRBV25-1	TGTGCCAGCAGTGAATTTTCAGGGAGGGGAAACACCATATATTTT	CASSEFSGRGNTIYF
TRBD2	TRBJ2-3	.	TRBV5-4	TGTGCCAGCAGCGCGACTAGCGGGAGTGCAAGTACGCAGTATTTT	CASSATSGSASTQYF
TRBD2	TRBJ2-1	once	TRBV14	TGTGCCAGCAGCCAAGGACTAGCGGGCATGATCTACAATGAGCAGTTCTTC	CASSQGLAGMIYNEQFF
TRBD1	TRBJ2-3	.	TRBV2	TGTGCCAGCAGTACCGGGACAGGGGCAGATACGCAGTATTTT	CASSTGTGADTQYF
TRBD2	TRBJ2-3	.	TRBV19	TGTGCCAGTGATGACAGGACTAGCGCCACAGATACGCAGTATTTT	CASDDRTSATDTQYF
TRBD1	TRBJ2-3	.	TRBV6-5	TGTGCCAGCAGAACGACAGGGAATACAGATACGCAGTATTTT	CASRTTGNTDTQYF
TRBD2	TRBJ2-3	.	TRBV29-1	TGCAGCGTTGCTCCCGCGGGAGGTAAAACAGATACGCAGTATTTT	CSVAPAGGKTDTQYF
TRBD1	TRBJ1-5	once	TRBV19	TGTGCCAGTAGCAGCGGACAGGCTCCCAATCAGCCCCAGCATTTT	CASSSGQAPNQPQHF
TRBD2	TRBJ2-2	.	TRBV28	TGTGCCAGCAGCTTTCCCCTAGCGGGAGGGCCGGACGGGGAGCTGTTTTTT	CASSFPLAGGPDGELFF
TRBD1	TRBJ2-4	.	TRBV9	TGTGCCAGCAGCGTTGGGACAGGGAGGAACATTCAGTACTTC	CASSVGTGRNIQYF
.	TRBJ2-5	once	TRBV10-1	TGCGCCAGCGGGGGGGCAGCAAAAGAGACCCAGTACTTC	CASGGAAKETQYF
.	TRBJ1-2	once	TRBV11-1	TGTGCCAGCAGCTTAAGGGGGATCAGCGGCTACACCTTC	CASSLRGISGYTF
.	TRBJ2-2	.	TRBV9	TGTGCCAGCAGCGTTACGAACACCGGGGAGCTGTTTTTT	CASSVTNTGELFF
TRBD1	TRBJ1-1	.	TRBV7-9	TGTGCCAGCAGCGGACCGGGACAGGGGGCGGGGACTGAAGCTTTCTTT	CASSGPGQGAGTEAFF
.	TRBJ1-5	.	TRBV4-3	TGCGCCAGCAGCCAAGAGCGAGTCTTCTATAGCAATCAGCCCCAGCATTTT	CASSQERVFYSNQPQHF
TRBD1	TRBJ2-3	.	TRBV4-1	TGCGCCAGCAGCCAAAACCGGGACAGGGCGACAGATACGCAGTATTTT	CASSQNRDRATDTQYF
.	TRBJ2-1	.	TRBV28	TGTGCCAGCAGTTTAGCGGGAAGCAGAGGTAACAATGAGCAGTTCTTC	CASSLAGSRGNNEQFF
.	TRBJ2-7	.	TRBV30	TGTGGGGGAATCAGGGGATCCTACGAGCAGTACTTC	CGGIRGSYEQYF
.	TRBJ1-2	once	TRBV2	TGTGCCAGCAGTGATGGCGGTCGGGGAGGGGGCTACACCTTC	CASSDGGRGGGYTF
.	TRBJ1-2	.	TRBV6-5	TGTGCCATCCCCGGGAGGCGGGGCTATGGCTACACCTTC	CAIPGRRGYGYTF
.	TRBJ2-1	.	TRBV5-1	TGCGCCAGCAGCCTAAGGGAGGACGAGCAGTTCTTC	CASSLREDEQFF
.	TRBJ2-1	.	TRBV30	TGTGCCTGGAGTAAACTAGCTATCTACAATGAGCAGTTCTTC	CAWSKLAIYNEQFF
.	TRBJ1-1	.	TRBV9	TGTGCCAGCAGCTCAGAAGGGGGTTGGAGCACTGAAGCTTTCTTT	CASSSEGGWSTEAFF
.	TRBJ2-7	.	TRBV4-3	TGCGCCAGCAGCCTGGGGACTGGCTACGAGCAGTACTTC	CASSLGTGYEQYF
TRBD1	TRBJ2-5	.	TRBV19	TGTGCCAGTAGTGGGACAGGGGGCGAGGAGACCCAGTACTTC	CASSGTGGEETQYF
.	TRBJ2-1	.	TRBV21-1	TGTGCCAGCAGCAAAGCTAAGGGGGTTGATGAGCAGTTCTTC	CASSKAKGVDEQFF
.	TRBJ1-1	.	TRBV19	TGTGCCAGTAATAACGCTAGACCGCATGAAGCTTTCTTT	CASNNARPHEAFF
.	TRBJ1-2	.	TRBV19	TGTGCCAGTAGTGTCGGTTCCGGTTCCGGGGGAGGTGGCTACACCTTC	CASSVGSGSGGGGYTF